These 18 T cell receptor beta chains came from one sample sequenced in a study of regulatory T cells in long-lasting Graves disease. Building of the TCR beta libraries involved iRepertoire HTBI primers and Arm-PCR of CDR3 regions. TCRdb ran MiXCR on the multiplex PCR reads and lists one entry per CDR3 protein. The profile covers about 220,000 distinct CDR3 sequences, with roughly 18% appearing a single time and about 11% taken by the ten largest. As for time point: newly diagnosed GD, antithyroid drugs for less than 3 months. PBMC RNA was the source of the TCR library. This sample was also put to use in a study of T cells in Graves' hyperthyroidism and ophthalmopathy.

The specimen was peripheral blood mononuclear cells (PBMCs), collected at new diagnosis, from a patient treated with antithyroid drugs. The receptors were sampled from a woman aged 30 to 39 with Graves disease.

This clonotype was detected only once. This likely reflects a read error, since a far larger clone is one base away. The rearrangement uses TRBV18 and TRBJ2-5, with D uncertain. The J call may be incorrect, as the DNA end agrees better with TRBJ2-1. The CDR3 totals 15 residues. Germline V CDR1 and CDR2: KGHSH, LQKENI. The CDR3 nucleotides read TGTGCCGGCTCACCAATTGCGGTCTCCTACAATGAGCAGTTCTTC. It is translated as CAGSPIAVSYNEQFF.

This clonotype came up many times. V and J are TRBV9 and TRBJ1-6; TRBD1 aligns across 10 bases. This CDR3 region has 16 residues. Germline CDR1 SGDLS, CDR2 YYNGEE. Losses at the gene ends were 0 bases for V and 10 bases for J; bases not matched to a gene: 7. Here the CDR3 reads CASSVAGTGVGSPLHF. The CDR3 DNA follows: TGTGCCAGCAGCGTAGCTGGGACAGGGGTGGGATCACCCCTCCACTTT.

This clonotype was detected ten times or more. The rearrangement links TRBV6-1 to TRBJ2-5; 8 bases match TRBD1. CDR3 length equals 15 residues. Unmatched junction bases numbered 3, after V lost 3 bases and J lost 0 bases. Germline V gene data show CDR1 as MNHNS and CDR2 as SASEGT. The DNA of the CDR3 is TGTGCCAGCAGTGAGACAGGGGCGTACCAAGAGACCCAGTACTTC. This encodes CASSETGAYQETQYF.

The table lists this clonotype with many counts. The genes are TRBV7-2 and TRBJ1-3; D is possibly TRBD1 (5 bases). The CDR3 covers 15 residues. Trimming removed 1 base at V and 2 bases at J, with 9 bases between. The germline V gene encodes CDR1 SGHTA and CDR2 FQGNSA. This CDR3 reads CASSLGGGAGNTIYF. CDR3 in DNA: TGTGCCAGCAGCTTAGGGGGGGGGGCTGGAAACACCATATATTTT.

Many counts were recorded for this clonotype. The chain carries TRBV12-3 or TRBV12-4 and TRBJ2-3; 15 nucleotides align to TRBD2. The trim removed 4 bases at V and 2 bases at J, leaving 4 bases unmatched. The CDR3 extends over 17 amino acids. The CDR3 protein is CASSSRTSGGATDTQYF. The CDR3 DNA follows: TGTGCCAGCAGTTCCCGGACTAGCGGGGGGGCCACAGATACGCAGTATTTT.

This clonotype has ten or more counts. The rearrangement joins TRBV20-1 to TRBJ2-5; TRBD1 matches at 7 bases. CDR3 length: 15 residues. J gave up 0 bases and V 1 base, and 5 bases lay outside the gene matches. Germline V lookup: CDR1 DFQATT, CDR2 SNEGSKA (reference sequence). This chain's CDR3 is CSARGDSWYQETQYF. The CDR3 coding sequence is TGCAGTGCTAGAGGGGACAGTTGGTACCAAGAGACCCAGTACTTC.

This clonotype appeared many times. The rearrangement links TRBV5-1 to TRBJ1-2; D possibly corresponds to TRBD1 (5 bases). Per the germline V gene, CDR1 is SGHRS and CDR2 is YFSETQ. V was cut by 1 base and J by 0 bases, with 7 bases left in between. This CDR3 region has 14 residues. This chain's CDR3 is CASSLWGTNYGYTF. The CDR3 coding sequence is TGCGCCAGCAGCTTGTGGGGGACTAACTATGGCTACACCTTC.

The table lists this clonotype with many counts. The V call is TRBV30, the J call TRBJ2-5, with D unresolved. Trimming took off 4 bases at V and 7 bases at J, with 16 bases between the two ends. Per germline, CDR1 GTSNPN and CDR2 SVGIG (reference sequence). The CDR3 contains 13 residues. The CDR3 sequence is CAWNRQVKGTQYF. The CDR3 DNA follows: TGTGCCTGGAATAGGCAGGTCAAAGGGACCCAGTACTTC.

This clonotype was observed many times. The chain carries TRBV11-2 and TRBJ2-1, with D possibly TRBD2 on 6 matching bases. Trimming took off 1 base at V and 2 bases at J, with 6 bases between the two ends. CDR1 is SGHAT, CDR2 FQNNGV, per germline. The CDR3 extends over 14 amino acids. CDR3 in amino acids: CASSLGLAYNEQFF. CDR3 nucleotide sequence: TGTGCCAGCAGCTTAGGACTAGCCTACAATGAGCAGTTCTTC. The full variable domain, rest sourced from reference TRBV11-2 and TRBJ2-1, is EAGVAQSPRYKIIEKRQSVAFWCNPISGHATLYWYQQILGQGPKLLIQFQNNGVVDDSQLPKDRFSAERLKGVDSTLKIQPAKLEDSAVYLCASSLGLAYNEQFFGPGTRLTVL.

The table lists this clonotype with many counts. V and J are TRBV4-1 and TRBJ1-1, with D perhaps TRBD1 (6 bases). This CDR3 spans 15 amino acids. Germline V gene data show CDR1 as MGHRA and CDR2 as YSYEKL. Trimming cost V 8 bases and J 2 bases, with 18 bases left between them. The CDR3 loop reads CASRGHPSVNTEAFF. Written as DNA, the CDR3 is TGCGCCAGCCGGGGACACCCGTCGGTCAACACTGAAGCTTTCTTT.

This clonotype was observed at least ten times. The chain uses TRBV20-1 and TRBJ1-5; 9 bases align to TRBD1. Per germline, CDR1 DFQATT and CDR2 SNEGSKA (reference sequence). The CDR3 consists of 17 residues. V shed 6 bases, J shed 0 bases, and the junction held 12 bases outside the gene matches. The CDR3, as DNA: TGCAGTGCAAGCCGGGACAGGGATTCCTATAGCAATCAGCCCCAGCATTTT. This sequence encodes CSASRDRDSYSNQPQHF.

This clonotype was seen ten or more times. The CDR3 reads CASTSLTPGQSYGYTF. As DNA, the CDR3 is TGTGCCAGCACCTCCTTGACGCCGGGACAGAGCTATGGCTACACCTTC. The chain couples TRBV12-3 or TRBV12-4 to TRBJ1-2; TRBD1 matches 7 bases. Trimming removed 7 bases from V and 4 bases from J; junction bases left unmatched: 15. This CDR3 region has 16 residues.

The CDR3 nucleotides read TGTGCCAGCAGTTTAGCGCGGGGTAGCGGGTCCTACGAGCAGTACTTC. Its protein product is CASSLARGSGSYEQYF. This rearrangement joins TRBV12-3 or TRBV12-4 to TRBJ2-7; 7 bases agree with TRBD2. The trim removed 0 bases at V and 1 base at J, leaving 6 bases unmatched. The CDR3 extends over 16 amino acids.

This clonotype was recorded many times. V is TRBV2 and J is TRBJ2-5; possibly TRBD1 for D (5 bases). The germline gives CDR1 SNHLY, CDR2 FYNNEI. The CDR3 is 12 amino acids. Trimming removed 7 bases from V and 5 bases from J, with 11 bases in between. The CDR3 DNA reads as TGTGCCAGCACTCAGGGAAGGGAGACCCAGTACTTC. It is translated as CASTQGRETQYF.

This clonotype was counted a single time. Being one base from a much bigger clone, this may be a read error. The CDR3 loop reads CASSEVDRGWDIQYF. The CDR3 DNA follows: TGTGCCAGCAGCGAAGTGGACAGGGGCTGGGACATTCAGTACTTC. V gene TRBV7-8 combines with J gene TRBJ2-4, with 9 bases matching TRBD1. CDR3 length: 15 residues. From germline, CDR1 is SGHVS and CDR2 FQNEAQ. Germline trimming cut 5 bases from V and 8 bases from J; bases unmatched to any gene: 10.

V usage is TRBV30 and J usage is TRBJ2-7; 12 nucleotides align to TRBD2. V dropped 5 bases and J dropped 2; count of bases not matched to a gene: 7. The CDR3 spans 15 residues. Per germline, CDR1 GTSNPN and CDR2 SVGIG (reference sequence). This chain's CDR3 is CAWGLAGPITYEQYF. The CDR3 region has the DNA TGTGCCTGGGGACTAGCGGGGCCTATTACCTACGAGCAGTACTTC.

This clonotype was detected many times. The V call is TRBV30, the J call TRBJ2-1, with TRBD2 identical over 8 bases. Germline V CDR1 and CDR2: GTSNPN, SVGIG (reference sequence). Unmatched junction bases numbered 9, after V lost 0 bases and J lost 8 bases. CDR3 length: 15 residues. The CDR3 bases are TGTGCCTGGAGTGTATTCCCCGGGGGGGCCTATGAGCAGTTCTTC. Protein: CAWSVFPGGAYEQFF. Supplemented by reference TRBV30 and TRBJ2-1, the full variable domain reads SQTIHQWPATLVQPVGSPLSLECTVEGTSNPNLYWYRQAAGRGLQLLFYSVGIGQISSEVPQNLSASRPQDRQFILSSKKLLLSDSGFYLCAWSVFPGGAYEQFFGPGTRLTVL.

The table lists this clonotype with a few counts. J is TRBJ2-7 and V is TRBV9; D may be TRBD1 or TRBD2 (7 bases each). The length of the CDR3 is 16 residues. The V gene lost 0 bases and the J gene lost 1 base, with 14 bases spanning the gap. Germline CDR1 is SGDLS and CDR2 is YYNGEE. This CDR3 is CASSVGAGTASYEQYF. The CDR3 DNA reads as TGTGCCAGCAGCGTAGGAGCGGGGACAGCTTCCTACGAGCAGTACTTC.